This TCR beta chain derives from a study of cytomegalovirus exposure and HLA in healthy donors. The PCR used 60 Vbeta and 13 Jbeta primers. Sequenced by immunoSEQ multiplex PCR; TCRdb stores in-frame clones only, minus some. Among 180,000 or so clones listed, 75% to 90% were seen once. The sample consisted of PBMCs. The TCR was taken from a woman aged 30 to 39 in good health and CMV-seronegative.

The CDR3 DNA follows: TGTGCCATAGGACTAGGGAGTAATGAGCAGTTCTTC. Translating it yields CAIGLGSNEQFF. The chain joins TRBV6-6 to TRBJ2-1, with 7 bases lining up with TRBD2. This CDR3 has 12 residues. The V segment lost 10 bases and the J segment 7 bases; nucleotides outside the gene matches: 7. The germline V gene encodes CDR1 MNHNY and CDR2 SVGAGI (reference sequence).